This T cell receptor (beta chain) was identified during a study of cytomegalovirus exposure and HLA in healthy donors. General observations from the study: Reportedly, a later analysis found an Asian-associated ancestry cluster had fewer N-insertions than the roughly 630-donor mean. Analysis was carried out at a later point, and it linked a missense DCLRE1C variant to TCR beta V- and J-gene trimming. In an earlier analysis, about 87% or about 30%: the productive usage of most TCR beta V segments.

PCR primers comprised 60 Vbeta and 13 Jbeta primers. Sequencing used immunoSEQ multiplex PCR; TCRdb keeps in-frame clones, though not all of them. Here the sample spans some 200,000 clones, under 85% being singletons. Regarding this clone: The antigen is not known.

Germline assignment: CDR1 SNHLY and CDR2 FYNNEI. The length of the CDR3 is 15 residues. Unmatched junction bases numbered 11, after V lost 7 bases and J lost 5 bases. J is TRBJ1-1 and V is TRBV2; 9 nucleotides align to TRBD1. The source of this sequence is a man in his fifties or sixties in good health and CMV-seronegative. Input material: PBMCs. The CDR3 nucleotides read TGTGCCAGCACATTCGAGACAGGGGGAAATACTGAAGCTTTCTTT. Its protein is CASTFETGGNTEAFF.